This TCR beta chain came from a study of PD-L1 blockade in urothelial cancer. Study summary: Patients had undergone 0 to 3 prior chemotherapy regimens. Study observations and caveats: Below-median pretreatment blood TCR clonality predicted better survival.

Germline V gene data show CDR1 as MDHEN and CDR2 as SYDVKM. Deletions cut 6 bases from V and 5 bases from J, with 7 bases between. CDR3 length: 12 residues. Spiking each PCR with synthetic TCR analog templates was performed. Assay used: immunoSEQ multiplex PCR; TCRdb lists only in-frame clones, some missing. The sample holds about 49,000 clones, about four fifths seen once. Documented time point: pretreatment peripheral blood. Details on this clone: As yet, its antigen is unknown.

This clonotype was obtained from a man aged 65 to 79 with urothelial cancer. This specimen consisted of PBMCs, obtained around atezolizumab (anti-PD-L1) treatment. The chain links TRBV28 to TRBJ1-4; no clear D gene. CDR3 in DNA: TGTGCCAGCAGGGCCCCAAATGAAAAACTGTTTTTT. It codes for CASRAPNEKLFF.